The present T cell receptor beta chain was sequenced within a study of post-analysis software for immune sequencing data. Background on the study: The patients showed relapsing-remitting, secondary progressive and progressive-relapsing multiple sclerosis courses. Findings and limits, study-wide: Included in a set of four or five TRBV segments more frequent in patients than controls were TRBV5-6, TRBV5-1 and TRBV20-1. Analysis by F measure revealed that same-batch samples clustered strongly together. Significantly lower normalized Chao1 diversity was found in patients with multiple sclerosis relative to controls.

V was cut by 5 bases and J by 5 bases, with 16 bases left in between. The CDR3 sequence is 15 residues long. Germline assignment: CDR1 LNHDA and CDR2 SQIVND (reference sequence). On this clonotype: The antigen remains unidentified.

TCR beta cDNA libraries had unique molecular identifiers. TCRdb re-derived calls from the PCR reads in MiXCR, one entry per CDR3 protein. The table lists more than 500,000 distinct CDR3 sequences, approximately 34% of them singletons. This sequence was found in a girl aged 2 to 17 with multiple sclerosis. The chain carries TRBV19 and TRBJ2-1; TRBD1 might be the D (6 bases). Sequenced: blood. This chain's CDR3 is CASSPRDTLNNEQFF. The CDR3 DNA reads TGTGCCAGTAGTCCAAGGGACACTTTAAACAATGAGCAGTTCTTC. The full variable domain, completed using reference TRBV19 and TRBJ2-1, is DGGITQSPKYLFRKEGQNVTLSCEQNLNHDAMYWYRQDPGQGLRLIYYSQIVNDFQKGDIAEGYSVSREKKESFPLTVTSAQKNPTAFYLCASSPRDTLNNEQFFGPGTRLTVL.